This TCR beta chain is drawn from a study of shared clonotypes between healthy human individuals. Study results and caveats: Naive subsets, compared against memory subsets, generally had larger estimated richness values.

Sorted-subset replicate PCR reactions contained 150 to 200 ng DNA, corresponding to some 29,000 T cell genomes. The method was immunoSEQ multiplex PCR; TCRdb's version includes in-frame clones alone and lacks a portion of them. This table holds hundreds of thousands of clones, around 97% found once. The CDR3 is 17 amino acids. V was clipped by 6 bases and J by 3 bases; unmatched bases: 13. In germline, CDR1 is LNHDA, CDR2 SQIVND (reference sequence). Comment on this clone: What it binds is unknown.

The chain employs TRBV19 and TRBJ2-1; 8 bases agree with TRBD2. Sequencing used naive CD4+ T cells sorted from blood. Subset described: CD45RA+ positively selected. This receptor was taken from a woman aged 30 to 39 in good health. In nucleotides, the CDR3 is TGTGCCAGTAGGATAAGGTCGGGAGGGGAGATCTACAATGAGCAGTTCTTC. This gives the protein CASRIRSGGEIYNEQFF.